The 9 T cell receptor beta chains given below trace back to one sample, sequenced in a study of T-cell reconstitution after alpha-beta-depleted transplantation in children. Unique molecular identifiers featured in how the TCRbeta library was prepared. Via MiXCR, TCRdb re-called the PCR reads, giving one row per CDR3 protein. The sample shows some 830,000 distinct CDR3 sequences, about 15% of them seen only once. Sequencing used PBMCs, mostly from graft donor cells, obtained 360 days after TCRalphabeta/CD19-depleted stem cell transplant. The receptor source for this set is a male patient between 10 and 17 years old who had a stem cell transplant for acute lymphoblastic leukemia, so the T cells may come from the graft donor.

The chain is built from TRBV27 and TRBJ2-1, with D unresolved. CDR1 is MNHEY, CDR2 SMNVEV, per germline (reference sequence). V was shortened by 0 bases and J by 1 base, with 7 bases between the two germline ends. The CDR3 loop spans 15 amino acids. The DNA for the CDR3 is TGTGCCAGCAGTTTATCAGGCTGGTCCTACAATGAGCAGTTCTTC. It is translated as CASSLSGWSYNEQFF.

The V gene is TRBV7-6, the J gene TRBJ2-2; tentatively, D is TRBD2 (6 bases). CDR3 length: 16 amino acids. CDR1 and CDR2 from the germline V gene are SGHVS and FNYEAQ. Deletions cut 1 base from V and 0 bases from J, with 9 bases between. The CDR3 sequence: CASSLVGGANTGELFF. The CDR3 region has the DNA TGTGCCAGCAGCTTAGTTGGCGGGGCGAACACCGGGGAGCTGTTTTTT.

This clonotype turned up a few times. The chain combines TRBV10-3 with TRBJ2-5; 10 bases are a match to TRBD2. Germline V gene data show CDR1 as ENHRY and CDR2 as SYGVKD. The CDR3 consists of 18 residues. V lost 3 bases, J lost 0 bases, and 10 bases stayed unmatched. Written as DNA, the CDR3 is TGTGCCATCAGTGATGACAGCGGGAGGGCCCCTCACCAAGAGACCCAGTACTTC. Translation gives CAISDDSGRAPHQETQYF.

This clonotype was picked up a small number of times. This chain links TRBV7-9 with TRBJ2-5, with D unclear. Germline V gene sequence: CDR1 SEHNR, CDR2 FQNEAQ (reference sequence). Trimming shortened V by 1 base and J by 1 base, and 7 bases separated the two germline ends. This CDR3 is 14 amino acids long. CDR3 sequence (DNA): TGTGCCAGCAGCTTAGTCCCGACCCAAGAGACCCAGTACTTC. It codes for CASSLVPTQETQYF.

This clonotype has more than one count but fewer than ten. This sequence joins TRBV27 and TRBJ2-7, with 10 bases identical to TRBD1. The CDR3 sequence is 14 residues long. Per germline, CDR1 MNHEY and CDR2 SMNVEV (reference sequence). V trimming: 5 bases; J trimming: 5 bases; junction bases outside the gene matches: 6. This CDR3 reads CASSTGQGIHEQYF. In DNA, the CDR3 is TGTGCCAGCAGTACGGGACAGGGGATCCACGAGCAGTACTTC.

In this sample, this clonotype turned up many times. The chain recombines TRBV4-1 with TRBJ2-1; 11 nucleotides line up with TRBD2. V lost 4 bases, J lost 5 bases, and 7 bases stayed unmatched. The CDR3 is 16 residues long. Germline V gene data show CDR1 as MGHRA and CDR2 as YSYEKL. The CDR3 here is CASSLFTSGSNNEQFF. The CDR3 nucleotides are TGCGCCAGCAGCCTCTTTACTAGCGGGAGCAACAATGAGCAGTTCTTC.

This clonotype showed up just a few times. The chain has TRBV27 and TRBJ1-2; D perhaps matches TRBD1 (6 bases). The germline CDR1 and CDR2 sequences are MNHEY and SMNVEV (reference sequence). The CDR3 has 13 residues. The ends were cut back, 5 bases at V and 8 bases at J, with 15 bases in the middle. CDR3 sequence (DNA): TGTGCCAGCAGTACCGGGGGCGTGGGAGGCTACACCTTC. This encodes CASSTGGVGGYTF.

This clonotype was detected only a few times. The rearrangement links TRBV12-5 to TRBJ2-4; tentative D call: TRBD2 (6 bases). Trimming removed 7 bases at V and 0 bases at J, with 16 bases between. Looked up from germline, CDR1 is LGHNT and CDR2 is FRNRAP. This CDR3 spans 16 amino acids. The CDR3 sequence is CASASSDSLAKNIQYF. The CDR3 DNA is TGTGCTAGTGCCTCTAGCGACAGCCTAGCCAAAAACATTCAGTACTTC.

This clonotype was picked up a small number of times. The chain couples TRBV5-1 to TRBJ2-5, with D perhaps matching TRBD1 (7 bases). Germline V lookup: CDR1 SGHRS, CDR2 YFSETQ. Trimming removed 4 bases from V and 5 bases from J, with 24 bases in between. This CDR3 comprises 17 residues. Here the CDR3 reads CASSLHGEAGGSETQYF. Here the CDR3 DNA reads TGCGCCAGCAGCCTTCACGGGGAAGCAGGGGGGTCGGAGACCCAGTACTTC.